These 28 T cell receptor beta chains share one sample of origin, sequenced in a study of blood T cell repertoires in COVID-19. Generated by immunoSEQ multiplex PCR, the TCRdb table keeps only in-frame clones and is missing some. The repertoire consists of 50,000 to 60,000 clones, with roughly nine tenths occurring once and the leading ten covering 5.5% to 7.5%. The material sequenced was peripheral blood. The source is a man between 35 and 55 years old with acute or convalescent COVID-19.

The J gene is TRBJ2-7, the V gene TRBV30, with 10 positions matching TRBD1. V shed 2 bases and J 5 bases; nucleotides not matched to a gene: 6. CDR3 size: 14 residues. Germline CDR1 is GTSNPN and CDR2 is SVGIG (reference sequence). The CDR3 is CAWSRGQGSNEQYF. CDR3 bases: TGTGCCTGGAGTAGGGGACAGGGGTCCAACGAGCAGTACTTC.

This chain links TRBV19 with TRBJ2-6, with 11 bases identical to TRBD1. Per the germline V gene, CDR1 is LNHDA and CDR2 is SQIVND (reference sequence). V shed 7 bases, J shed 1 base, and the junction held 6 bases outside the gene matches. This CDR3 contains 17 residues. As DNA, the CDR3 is TGTGCCAGTAACTCCGGGACAGGGGGGTCTGGGGCCAACGTCCTGACTTTC. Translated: CASNSGTGGSGANVLTF.

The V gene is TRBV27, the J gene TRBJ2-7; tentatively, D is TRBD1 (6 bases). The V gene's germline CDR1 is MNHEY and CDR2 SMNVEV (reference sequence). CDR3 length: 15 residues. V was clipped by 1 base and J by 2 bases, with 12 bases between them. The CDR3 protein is CASSLFGQGPYEQYF. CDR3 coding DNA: TGTGCCAGCAGTTTATTCGGGCAGGGGCCCTACGAGCAGTACTTC.

The CDR3 sequence is CATSDGGLGQAGEQYF. The CDR3 DNA reads as TGTGCCACCAGTGATGGGGGATTGGGACAGGCCGGCGAGCAGTACTTC. The rearrangement joins TRBV24-1 to TRBJ2-7; TRBD1 matches at 8 bases. The CDR3 loop spans 16 amino acids. CDR1 is KGHDR, CDR2 SFDVKD, per germline. With V trimmed by 3 bases and J by 6 bases, 12 bases remained unmatched.

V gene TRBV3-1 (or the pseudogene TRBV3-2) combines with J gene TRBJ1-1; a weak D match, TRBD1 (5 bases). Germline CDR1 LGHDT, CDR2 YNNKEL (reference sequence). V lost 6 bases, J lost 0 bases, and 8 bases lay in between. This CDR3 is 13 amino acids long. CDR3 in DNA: TGTGCCAGCAGGGACACTCTGAACACTGAAGCTTTCTTT. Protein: CASRDTLNTEAFF.

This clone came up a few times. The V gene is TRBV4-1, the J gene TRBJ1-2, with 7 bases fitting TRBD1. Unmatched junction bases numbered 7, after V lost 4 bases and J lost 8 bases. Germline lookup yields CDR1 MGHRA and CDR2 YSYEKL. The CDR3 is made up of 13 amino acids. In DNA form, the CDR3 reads TGCGCCAGCAGCCGCCCTACAGGGGACGGCTACACCTTC. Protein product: CASSRPTGDGYTF.

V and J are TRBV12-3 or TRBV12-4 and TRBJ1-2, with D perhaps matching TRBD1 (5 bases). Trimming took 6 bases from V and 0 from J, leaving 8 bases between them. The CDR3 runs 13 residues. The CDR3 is CASRATANYGYTF. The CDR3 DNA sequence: TGTGCCAGCAGGGCGACAGCTAACTATGGCTACACCTTC.

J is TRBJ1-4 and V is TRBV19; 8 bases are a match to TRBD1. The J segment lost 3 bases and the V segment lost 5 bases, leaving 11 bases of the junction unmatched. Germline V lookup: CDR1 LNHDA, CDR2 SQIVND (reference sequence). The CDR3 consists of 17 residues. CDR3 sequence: CASSSVTGAVSNEKLFF. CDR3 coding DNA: TGTGCCAGTAGTTCTGTGACAGGGGCCGTTTCTAATGAAAAACTGTTTTTT. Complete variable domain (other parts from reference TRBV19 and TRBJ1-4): DGGITQSPKYLFRKEGQNVTLSCEQNLNHDAMYWYRQDPGQGLRLIYYSQIVNDFQKGDIAEGYSVSREKKESFPLTVTSAQKNPTAFYLCASSSVTGAVSNEKLFFGSGTQLSVL.

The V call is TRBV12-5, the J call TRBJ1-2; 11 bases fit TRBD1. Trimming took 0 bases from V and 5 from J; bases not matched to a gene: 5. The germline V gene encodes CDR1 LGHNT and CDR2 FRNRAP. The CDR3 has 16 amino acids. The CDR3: CASGLVRGQGVYGYTF. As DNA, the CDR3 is TGTGCTAGTGGTTTGGTTAGGGGACAGGGGGTATATGGCTACACCTTC.

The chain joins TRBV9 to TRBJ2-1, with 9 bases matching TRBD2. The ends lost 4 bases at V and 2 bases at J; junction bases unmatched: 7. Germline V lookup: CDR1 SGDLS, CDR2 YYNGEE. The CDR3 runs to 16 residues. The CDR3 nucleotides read TGTGCCAGCAGCCCTACTAGCGGGTGGCCCTACAATGAGCAGTTCTTC. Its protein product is CASSPTSGWPYNEQFF.

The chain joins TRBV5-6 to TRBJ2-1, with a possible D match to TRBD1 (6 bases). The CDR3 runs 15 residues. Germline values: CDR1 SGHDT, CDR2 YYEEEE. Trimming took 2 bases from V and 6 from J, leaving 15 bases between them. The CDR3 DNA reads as TGTGCCAGCAGCTTCCGGGACACTCCCCGCAATGAGCAGTTCTTC. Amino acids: CASSFRDTPRNEQFF.

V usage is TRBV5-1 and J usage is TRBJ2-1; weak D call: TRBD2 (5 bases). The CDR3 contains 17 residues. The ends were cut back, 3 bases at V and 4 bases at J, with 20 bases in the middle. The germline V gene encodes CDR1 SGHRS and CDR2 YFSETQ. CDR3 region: CASSSLAGRGLYNEQFF. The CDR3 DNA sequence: TGCGCCAGCAGCTCCCTCGCGGGCAGAGGCCTTTACAATGAGCAGTTCTTC.

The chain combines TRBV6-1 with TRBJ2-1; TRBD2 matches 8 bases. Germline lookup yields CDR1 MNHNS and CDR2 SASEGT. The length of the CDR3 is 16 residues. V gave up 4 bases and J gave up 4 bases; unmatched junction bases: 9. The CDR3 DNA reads TGTGCCAGCAGTGCGACGGTAGCGGGAAGTTACAATGAGCAGTTCTTC. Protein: CASSATVAGSYNEQFF.

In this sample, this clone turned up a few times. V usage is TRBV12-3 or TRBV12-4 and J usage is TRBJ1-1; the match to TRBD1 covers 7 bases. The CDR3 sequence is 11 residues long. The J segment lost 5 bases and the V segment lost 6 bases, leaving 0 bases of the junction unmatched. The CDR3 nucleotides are TGTGCCAGCAGGACAGGGACTGAAGCTTTCTTT. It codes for CASRTGTEAFF.

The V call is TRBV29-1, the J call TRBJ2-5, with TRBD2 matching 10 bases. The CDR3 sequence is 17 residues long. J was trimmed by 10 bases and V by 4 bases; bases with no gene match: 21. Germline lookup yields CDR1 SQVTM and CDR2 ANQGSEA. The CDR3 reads CSVALAGVRGKSKDQYF. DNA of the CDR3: TGCAGCGTTGCTCTAGCGGGAGTCCGAGGGAAGTCTAAGGACCAGTACTTC.

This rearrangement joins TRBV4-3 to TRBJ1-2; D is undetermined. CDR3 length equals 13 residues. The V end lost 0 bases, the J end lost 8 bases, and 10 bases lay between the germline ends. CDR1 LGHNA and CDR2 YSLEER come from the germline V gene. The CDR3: CASSQDREFGYTF. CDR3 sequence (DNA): TGCGCCAGCAGCCAAGATCGGGAATTCGGCTACACCTTC.

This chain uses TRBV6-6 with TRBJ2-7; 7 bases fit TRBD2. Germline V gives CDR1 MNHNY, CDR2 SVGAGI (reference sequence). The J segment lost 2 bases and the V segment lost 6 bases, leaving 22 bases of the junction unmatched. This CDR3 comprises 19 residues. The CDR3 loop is CASSRLRRNPTSEPYEQYF. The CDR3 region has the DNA TGTGCCAGCAGCCGACTAAGGAGAAACCCAACTAGCGAGCCCTACGAGCAGTACTTC.

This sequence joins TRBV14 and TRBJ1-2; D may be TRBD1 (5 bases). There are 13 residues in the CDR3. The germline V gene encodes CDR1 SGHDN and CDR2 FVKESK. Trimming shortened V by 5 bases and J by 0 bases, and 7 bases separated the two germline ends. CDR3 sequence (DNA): TGTGCCAGCAGCGACAGAACTAACTATGGCTACACCTTC. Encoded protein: CASSDRTNYGYTF.

Here the CDR3 DNA reads TGTGCCAGCAGCCAAGAAACCGGTTCTGGGGCCAACGTCCTGACTTTC. Translating it yields CASSQETGSGANVLTF. The chain joins TRBV4-2 to TRBJ2-6; D is ambiguous. CDR1 is LGHNA and CDR2 is YNFKEQ in the germline V gene. V gave up 0 bases and J gave up 1 base, with 7 bases separating them. The CDR3 totals 16 residues.

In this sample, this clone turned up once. The CDR3 DNA reads TGTGCCAGCAGTTTGGGGACAGCGGGAGCCTACGAGCAGTACTTC. The encoded protein is CASSLGTAGAYEQYF. The V call is TRBV27, the J call TRBJ2-7; a possible D gene is TRBD2 (8 bases). The ends were cut back, 3 bases at V and 2 bases at J, with 14 bases in the middle. CDR1 and CDR2 (germline): MNHEY, SMNVEV (reference sequence). CDR3 length equals 15 residues.

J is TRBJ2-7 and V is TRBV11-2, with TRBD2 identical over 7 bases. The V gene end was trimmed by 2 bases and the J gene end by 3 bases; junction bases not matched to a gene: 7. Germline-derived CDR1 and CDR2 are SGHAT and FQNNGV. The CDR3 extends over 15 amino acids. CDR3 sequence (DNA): TGTGCCAGCAGCTTAAGGGCTAGCGGTAACTACGAGCAGTACTTC. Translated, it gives CASSLRASGNYEQYF.

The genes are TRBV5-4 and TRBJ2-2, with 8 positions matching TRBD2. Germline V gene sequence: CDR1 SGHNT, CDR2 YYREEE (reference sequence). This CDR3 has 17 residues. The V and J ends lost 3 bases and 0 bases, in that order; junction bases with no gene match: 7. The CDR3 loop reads CASSSGVAGPNTGELFF. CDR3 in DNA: TGTGCCAGCAGCTCTGGCGTAGCGGGACCGAACACCGGGGAGCTGTTTTTT.

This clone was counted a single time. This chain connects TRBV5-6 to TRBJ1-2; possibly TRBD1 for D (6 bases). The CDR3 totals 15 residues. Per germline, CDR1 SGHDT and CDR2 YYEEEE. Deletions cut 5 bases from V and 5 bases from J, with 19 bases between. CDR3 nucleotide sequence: TGTGCCAGCAGGTTCCTTCGACAGGCTCGATATGGCTACACCTTC. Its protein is CASRFLRQARYGYTF.

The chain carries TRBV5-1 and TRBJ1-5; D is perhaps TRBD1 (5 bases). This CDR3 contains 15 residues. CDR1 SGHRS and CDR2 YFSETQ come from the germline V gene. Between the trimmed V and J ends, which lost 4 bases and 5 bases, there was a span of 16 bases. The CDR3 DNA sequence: TGCGCCAGCAGCGCTTCGACCGGGGGACATCAGCCCCAGCATTTT. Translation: CASSASTGGHQPQHF.

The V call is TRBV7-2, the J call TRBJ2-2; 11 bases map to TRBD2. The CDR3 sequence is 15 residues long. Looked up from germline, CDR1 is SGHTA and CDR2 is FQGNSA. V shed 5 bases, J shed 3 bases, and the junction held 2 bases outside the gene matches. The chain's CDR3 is CASSRGLADTGELFF. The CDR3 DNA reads TGTGCCAGCAGCAGGGGACTAGCGGACACCGGGGAGCTGTTTTTT. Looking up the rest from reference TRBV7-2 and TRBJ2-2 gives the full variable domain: GAGVSQSPSNKVTEKGKDVELRCDPISGHTALYWYRQSLGQGLEFLIYFQGNSAPDKSGLPSDRFSAERTGGSVSTLTIQRTQQEDSAVYLCASSRGLADTGELFFGEGSRLTVL.

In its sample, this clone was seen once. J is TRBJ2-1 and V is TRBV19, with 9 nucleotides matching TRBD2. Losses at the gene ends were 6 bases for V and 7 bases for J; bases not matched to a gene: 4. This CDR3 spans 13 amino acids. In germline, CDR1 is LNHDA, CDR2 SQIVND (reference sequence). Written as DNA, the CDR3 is TGTGCCAGTAGAGCGGGAGGTTTAAATGAGCAGTTCTTC. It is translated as CASRAGGLNEQFF.

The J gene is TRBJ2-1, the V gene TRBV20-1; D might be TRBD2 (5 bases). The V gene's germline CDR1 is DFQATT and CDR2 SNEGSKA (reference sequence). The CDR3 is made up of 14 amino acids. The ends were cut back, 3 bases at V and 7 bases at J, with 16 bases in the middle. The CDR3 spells CSASGREGRNEQFF. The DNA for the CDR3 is TGCAGTGCTAGTGGGCGCGAGGGTAGGAATGAGCAGTTCTTC.

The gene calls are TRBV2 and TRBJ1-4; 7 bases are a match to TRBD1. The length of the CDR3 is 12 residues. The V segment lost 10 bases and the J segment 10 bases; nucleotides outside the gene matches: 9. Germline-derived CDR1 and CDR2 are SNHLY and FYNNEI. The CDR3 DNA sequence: TGTGCCAAAGGGGAGCAGGGGGGAAAACTGTTTTTT. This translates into CAKGEQGGKLFF.